This entry is about one T cell receptor beta chain. Its antigen is still unknown. In TCRdb, the reads were re-called with MiXCR into one record per CDR3 protein. The sample holds approximately 81,000 distinct CDR3 sequences, roughly a quarter seen once. V lost 4 bases and J lost 2, with 3 bases in between. Germline lookup yields CDR1 SQVTM and CDR2 ANQGSEA. The CDR3 runs 10 residues. This sample stems from a study of T cell repertoires in cytomegalovirus infection. Study in general: Matching HLA type, along with CMV infection, was indicated by public TCR beta signatures.

The sequence came from a human donor in good health (CMV status not recorded). Some clones in this sample may be carry-over from other donors' samples. The source was CD8+ T cells from cultured PBMCs, collected from culture after CMV antigen stimulation. V gene TRBV29-1 combines with J gene TRBJ2-7; no clear D gene. The CDR3 DNA sequence: TGCAGCGTTGTAGCCTACGAGCAGTACTTC. It is translated as CSVVAYEQYF.